The T cell receptor beta chain described here comes from a study of OX40 agonist ivuxolimab in advanced cancers. Study details: In this cohort, patients received ivuxolimab, an agonistic anti-OX40 (CD134) antibody.

Sequencing was performed with immunoSEQ multiplex PCR; in TCRdb, only in-frame clones are kept and a portion is missing. Of roughly 110,000 clones in the sample, 80% to 95% are singletons; the top ten hold about 1.2%. Here the sequenced sample was CD4+ or CD8+ T cells sorted from blood, taken in a trial of the OX40 agonist ivuxolimab. The origin of this receptor is an adult with an advanced solid tumor such as melanoma, head and neck, liver or kidney cancer.

The CDR3 region has the DNA TGTGCCAGCAGTAAAATTTCCGGGACTTATCCGTTCTTC. Its protein is CASSKISGTYPFF. This rearrangement joins TRBV28 to TRBJ2-1; the D gene is possibly TRBD2 (6 bases). The CDR3 is 13 residues long. Trimming stripped 5 bases from V and 15 bases from J, with 20 bases between. Germline assignment: CDR1 MDHEN and CDR2 SYDVKM.